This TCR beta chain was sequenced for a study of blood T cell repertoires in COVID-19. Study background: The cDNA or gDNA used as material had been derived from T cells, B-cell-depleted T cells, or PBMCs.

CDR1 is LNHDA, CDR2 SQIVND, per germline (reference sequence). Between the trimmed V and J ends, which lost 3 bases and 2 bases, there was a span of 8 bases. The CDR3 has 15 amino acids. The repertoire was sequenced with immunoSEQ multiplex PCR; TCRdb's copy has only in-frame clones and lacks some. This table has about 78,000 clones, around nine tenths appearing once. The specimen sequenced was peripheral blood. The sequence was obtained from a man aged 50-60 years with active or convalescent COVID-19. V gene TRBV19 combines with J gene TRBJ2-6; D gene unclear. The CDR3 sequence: CASSITGAGANVLTF. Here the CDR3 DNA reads TGTGCCAGTAGTATTACCGGTGCTGGGGCCAACGTCCTGACTTTC.